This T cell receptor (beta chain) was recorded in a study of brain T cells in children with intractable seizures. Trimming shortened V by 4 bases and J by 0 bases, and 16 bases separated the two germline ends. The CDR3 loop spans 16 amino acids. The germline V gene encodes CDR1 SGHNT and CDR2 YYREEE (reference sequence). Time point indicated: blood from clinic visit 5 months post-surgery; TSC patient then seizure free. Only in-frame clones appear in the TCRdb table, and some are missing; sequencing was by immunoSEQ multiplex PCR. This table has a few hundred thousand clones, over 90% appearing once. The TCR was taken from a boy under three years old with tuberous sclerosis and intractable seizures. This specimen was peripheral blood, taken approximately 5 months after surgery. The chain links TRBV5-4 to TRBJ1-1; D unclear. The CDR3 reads CASSPRLQLMNTEAFF. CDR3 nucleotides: TGTGCCAGCAGCCCCCGTCTACAGCTAATGAACACTGAAGCTTTCTTT.